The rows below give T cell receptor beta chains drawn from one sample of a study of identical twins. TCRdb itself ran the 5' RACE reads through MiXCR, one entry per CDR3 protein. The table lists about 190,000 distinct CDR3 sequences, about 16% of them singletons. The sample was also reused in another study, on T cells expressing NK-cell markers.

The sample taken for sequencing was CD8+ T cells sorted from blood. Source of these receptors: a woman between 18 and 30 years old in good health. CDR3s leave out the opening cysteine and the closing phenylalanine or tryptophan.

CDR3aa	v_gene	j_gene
ASSLLSTSGRCGTGELF	TRBV5-1	TRBJ2-2
ASSLAEISYEQY	TRBV7-9	TRBJ2-7
ASSLGQSGNTIY	TRBV13	TRBJ1-3
ASSQQDSTYEQY	TRBV4-1	TRBJ2-7
SVEDRIWGGGPVDYGYT	TRBV29-1	TRBJ1-2
ASSGQGLWAEQY	TRBV18	TRBJ2-7
ASSQGDRGTYEQY	TRBV14	TRBJ2-7
ASSTGQFASGNTIY	TRBV7-9	TRBJ1-3
ASTSRDRGTDTQY	TRBV7-9	TRBJ2-3
ASSLGIGGSGETQY	TRBV7-9	TRBJ2-5
ASTGQGYTGELF	TRBV2	TRBJ2-2
ASSLAPSSYNEQF	TRBV7-7	TRBJ2-1
SVELAGGGPEAF	TRBV29-1	TRBJ1-1
ASSVDSRSYNEQF	TRBV9	TRBJ2-1
ASSGQPYGYT	TRBV12-3/TRBV12-4	TRBJ1-2
ASSLLPSKAHEQY	TRBV7-6	TRBJ2-7
ASSPPNRRDFRSYEQY	TRBV3-1	TRBJ2-7
ASSLEGLAAYNEQF	TRBV14	TRBJ2-1
ASSLPTGNEQF	TRBV12-3/TRBV12-4	TRBJ2-1
ASSLMGGPVQETQY	TRBV7-9	TRBJ2-5
AKTTDYNSPLH	TRBV2	TRBJ1-6
ASSPTGFNQPQH	TRBV5-1	TRBJ1-5
SARDRASGSQNEQF	TRBV20-1	TRBJ2-1
ASSQDRRGRQETQY	TRBV4-2	TRBJ2-5
ASGRNYNEQF	TRBV21-1	TRBJ2-1
SVSGTGGLDIQY	TRBV29-1	TRBJ2-4
ASSELGQATSGANVLT	TRBV6-1	TRBJ2-6
ASSNTGPEAF	TRBV7-9	TRBJ1-1
SARDRAGGLYEQF	TRBV20-1	TRBJ2-1
ASGESAYGYT	TRBV11-1	TRBJ1-2
ASSSEWQNTGELF	TRBV7-9	TRBJ2-2
ASSFTSGDNEQF	TRBV27	TRBJ2-1
ASSLAGQTTEAF	TRBV12-3/TRBV12-4	TRBJ1-1
ASSVGFTGELF	TRBV9	TRBJ2-2
SARGLAGGPRNEQF	TRBV20-1	TRBJ2-1
ASSYDGYEQY	TRBV12-3/TRBV12-4	TRBJ2-7
ASSYGRTSSGYT	TRBV12-3/TRBV12-4	TRBJ1-2
ASSSPGQKNTEAF	TRBV11-2	TRBJ1-1
ASSSNQGLSEQF	TRBV27	TRBJ2-1
ASRARDTQY	TRBV27	TRBJ2-3
ASSLGGLEQF	TRBV7-9	TRBJ2-1
ASSGLAGSTDTQY	TRBV9	TRBJ2-3
ASSYSSASGYT	TRBV6-5	TRBJ1-2
ASSQEVGAGFSSSYNEQF	TRBV4-2	TRBJ2-1
SARDRGREGNQPQH	TRBV20-1	TRBJ1-5
ASSRLPPGYNYGYT	TRBV27	TRBJ1-2
ASSPDGLSAAGELF	TRBV4-2	TRBJ2-2
ASSLDRIMNTEAF	TRBV5-6	TRBJ1-1
ASSLSAGAVNEQF	TRBV27	TRBJ2-1
ASGPQATNEKLF	TRBV12-3/TRBV12-4	TRBJ1-4
ASSLSQGVYYGYT	TRBV12-3/TRBV12-4	TRBJ1-2
ASSDGGGALHSYGYT	TRBV6-1	TRBJ1-2
ASQPGRGVPEAF	TRBV25-1	TRBJ1-1